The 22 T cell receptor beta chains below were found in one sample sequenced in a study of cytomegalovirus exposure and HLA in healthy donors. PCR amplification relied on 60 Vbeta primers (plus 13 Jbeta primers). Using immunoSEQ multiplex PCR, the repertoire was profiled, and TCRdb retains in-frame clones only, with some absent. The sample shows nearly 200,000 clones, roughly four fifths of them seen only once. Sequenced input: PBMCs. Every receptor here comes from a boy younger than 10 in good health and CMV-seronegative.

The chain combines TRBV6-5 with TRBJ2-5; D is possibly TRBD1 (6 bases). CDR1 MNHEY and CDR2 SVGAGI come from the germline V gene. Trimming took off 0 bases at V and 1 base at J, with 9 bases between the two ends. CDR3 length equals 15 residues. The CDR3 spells CASSYSGQPQETQYF. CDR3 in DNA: TGTGCCAGCAGTTACTCCGGACAGCCCCAAGAGACCCAGTACTTC.

CDR3 protein: CASSAGTSGGAADTQYF. CDR3 coding DNA: TGTGCCAGCAGCGCCGGGACTAGCGGGGGGGCCGCAGATACGCAGTATTTT. The chain combines TRBV9 with TRBJ2-3, with 16 nucleotides matching TRBD2. The CDR3 is made up of 17 amino acids. Germline trimming cut 3 bases from V and 4 bases from J; bases unmatched to any gene: 5. Germline V gives CDR1 SGDLS, CDR2 YYNGEE.

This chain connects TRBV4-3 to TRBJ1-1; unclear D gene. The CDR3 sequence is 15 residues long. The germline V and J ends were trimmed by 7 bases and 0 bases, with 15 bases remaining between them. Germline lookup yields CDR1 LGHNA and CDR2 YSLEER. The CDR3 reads CASTPSGVMNTEAFF. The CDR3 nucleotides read TGCGCCAGCACCCCTTCGGGAGTCATGAACACTGAAGCTTTCTTT.

The CDR3 is CASSIDQARAGNSPLHF. For the CDR3, the DNA is TGTGCCAGTAGTATAGATCAGGCCCGAGCGGGAAATTCACCCCTCCACTTT. The V gene is TRBV19, the J gene TRBJ1-6; no firm D call. CDR1 and CDR2 from the germline V gene are LNHDA and SQIVND (reference sequence). This CDR3 is built from 17 residues. Trimming stripped 0 bases from V and 7 bases from J, with 16 bases between.

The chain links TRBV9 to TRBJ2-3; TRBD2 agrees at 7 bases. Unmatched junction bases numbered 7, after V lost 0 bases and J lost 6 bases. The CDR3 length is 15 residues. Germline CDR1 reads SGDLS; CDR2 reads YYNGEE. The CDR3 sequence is CASSVGRGEGDTQYF. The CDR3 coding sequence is TGTGCCAGCAGCGTAGGTCGGGGGGAGGGTGATACGCAGTATTTT.

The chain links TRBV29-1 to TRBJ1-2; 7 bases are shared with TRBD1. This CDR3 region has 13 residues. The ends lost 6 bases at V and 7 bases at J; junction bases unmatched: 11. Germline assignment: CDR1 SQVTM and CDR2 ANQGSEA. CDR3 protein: CSVDTDREAGYTF. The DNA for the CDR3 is TGCAGCGTGGATACCGACAGGGAAGCTGGCTACACCTTC.

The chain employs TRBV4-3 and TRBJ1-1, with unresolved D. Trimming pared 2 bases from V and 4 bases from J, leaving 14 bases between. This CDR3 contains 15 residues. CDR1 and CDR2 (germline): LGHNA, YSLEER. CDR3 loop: CASSQSAMRGTEAFF. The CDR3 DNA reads TGCGCCAGCAGCCAATCCGCCATGCGGGGCACTGAAGCTTTCTTT.

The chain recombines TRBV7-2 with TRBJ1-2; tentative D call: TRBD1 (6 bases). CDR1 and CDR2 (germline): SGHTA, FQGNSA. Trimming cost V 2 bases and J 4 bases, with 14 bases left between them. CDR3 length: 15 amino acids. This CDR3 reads CASSLRGGEGYGYTF. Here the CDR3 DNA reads TGTGCCAGCAGCTTACGGGGGGGCGAGGGCTATGGCTACACCTTC.

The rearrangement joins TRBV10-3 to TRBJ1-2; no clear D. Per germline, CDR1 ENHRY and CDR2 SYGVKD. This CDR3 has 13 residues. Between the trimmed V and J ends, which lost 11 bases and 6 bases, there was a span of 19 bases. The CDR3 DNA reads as TGTGCCTCGAGCAGGAACGGGGTGGATGGCTACACCTTC. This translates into CASSRNGVDGYTF.

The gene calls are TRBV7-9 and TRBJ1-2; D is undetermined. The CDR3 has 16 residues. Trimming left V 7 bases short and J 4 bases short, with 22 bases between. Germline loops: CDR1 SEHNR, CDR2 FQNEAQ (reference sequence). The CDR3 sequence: CASTRSTTRSSYGYTF. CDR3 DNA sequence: TGTGCCAGCACCCGAAGTACGACGAGGAGCAGCTATGGCTACACCTTC.

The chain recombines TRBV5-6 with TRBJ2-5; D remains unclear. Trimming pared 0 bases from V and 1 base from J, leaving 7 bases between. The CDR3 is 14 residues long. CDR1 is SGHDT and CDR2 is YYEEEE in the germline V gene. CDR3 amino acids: CASSLVYSQETQYF. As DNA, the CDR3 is TGTGCCAGCAGCTTGGTTTACAGCCAAGAGACCCAGTACTTC. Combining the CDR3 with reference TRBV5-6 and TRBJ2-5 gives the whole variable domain DAGVTQSPTHLIKTRGQQVTLRCSPKSGHDTVSWYQQALGQGPQFIFQYYEEEERQRGNFPDRFSGHQFPNYSSELNVNALLLGDSALYLCASSLVYSQETQYFGPGTRLLVL.

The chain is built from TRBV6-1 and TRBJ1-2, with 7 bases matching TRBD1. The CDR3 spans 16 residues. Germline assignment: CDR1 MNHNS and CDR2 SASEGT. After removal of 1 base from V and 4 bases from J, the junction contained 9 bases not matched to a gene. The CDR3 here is CASSEGTGHLLYGYTF. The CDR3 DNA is TGTGCCAGCAGTGAAGGGACAGGCCACCTCCTCTATGGCTACACCTTC.

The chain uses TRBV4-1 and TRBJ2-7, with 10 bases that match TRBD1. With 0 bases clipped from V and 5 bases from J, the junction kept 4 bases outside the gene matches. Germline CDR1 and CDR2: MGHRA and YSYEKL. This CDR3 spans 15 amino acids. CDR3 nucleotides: TGCGCCAGCAGCCAAGAACGGGGGACAGGGGACGAGCAGTACTTC. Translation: CASSQERGTGDEQYF.

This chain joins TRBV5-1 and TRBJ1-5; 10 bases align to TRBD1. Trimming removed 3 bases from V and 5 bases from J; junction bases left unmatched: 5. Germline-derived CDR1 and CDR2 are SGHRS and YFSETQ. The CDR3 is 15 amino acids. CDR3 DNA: TGCGCCAGCAGCTCGTCGACAGGGGGCGATCAGCCCCAGCATTTT. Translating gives CASSSSTGGDQPQHF.

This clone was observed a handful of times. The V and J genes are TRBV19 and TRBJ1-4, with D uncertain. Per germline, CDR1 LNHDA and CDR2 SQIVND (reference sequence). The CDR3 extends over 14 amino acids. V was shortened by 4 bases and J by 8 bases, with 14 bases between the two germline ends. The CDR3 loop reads CASSRAGMREKLFF. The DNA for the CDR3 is TGTGCCAGTAGTAGGGCGGGGATGAGGGAAAAACTGTTTTTT.

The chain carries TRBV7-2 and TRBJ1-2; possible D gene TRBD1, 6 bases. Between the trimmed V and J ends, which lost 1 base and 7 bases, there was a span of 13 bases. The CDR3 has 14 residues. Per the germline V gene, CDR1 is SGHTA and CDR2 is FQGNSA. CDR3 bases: TGTGCCAGCAGCTTAGTGGGGGCGCTTCGTGGCTACACCTTC. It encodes CASSLVGALRGYTF.

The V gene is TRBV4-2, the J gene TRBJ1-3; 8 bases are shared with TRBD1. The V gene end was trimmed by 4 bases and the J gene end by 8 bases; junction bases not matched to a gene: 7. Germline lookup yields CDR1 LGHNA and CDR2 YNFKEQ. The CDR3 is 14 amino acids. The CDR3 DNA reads TGTGCCAGCAGCCTCAGGGGGCCTGGGTACACCATATATTTT. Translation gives CASSLRGPGYTIYF.

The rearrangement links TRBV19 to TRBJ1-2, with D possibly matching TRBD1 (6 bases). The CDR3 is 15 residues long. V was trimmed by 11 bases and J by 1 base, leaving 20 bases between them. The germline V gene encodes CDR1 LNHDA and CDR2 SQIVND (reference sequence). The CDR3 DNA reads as TGTGCCGCTAAAGAACCCGGGACACGTAACTATGGCTACACCTTC. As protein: CAAKEPGTRNYGYTF.

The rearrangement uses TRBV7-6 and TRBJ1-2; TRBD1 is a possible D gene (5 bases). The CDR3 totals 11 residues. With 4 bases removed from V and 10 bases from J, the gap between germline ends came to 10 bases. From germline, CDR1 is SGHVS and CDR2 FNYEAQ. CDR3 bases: TGTGCCAGCAGCTCGGGGGTTTCCTACACCTTC. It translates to CASSSGVSYTF.

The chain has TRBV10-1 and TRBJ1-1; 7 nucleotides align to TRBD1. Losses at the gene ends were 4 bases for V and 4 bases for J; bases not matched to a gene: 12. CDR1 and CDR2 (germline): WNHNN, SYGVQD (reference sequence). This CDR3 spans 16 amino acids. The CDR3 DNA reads TGCGCCAGCAGTGCTGAGGGGGCGAAGGGGGCCACTGAAGCTTTCTTT. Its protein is CASSAEGAKGATEAFF.

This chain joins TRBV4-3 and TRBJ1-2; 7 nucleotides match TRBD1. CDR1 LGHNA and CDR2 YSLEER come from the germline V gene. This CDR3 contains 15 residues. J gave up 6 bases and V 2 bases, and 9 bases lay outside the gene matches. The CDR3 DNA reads TGCGCCAGCAGCCAACAGACAGGGATTAAGAATGGCTACACCTTC. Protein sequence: CASSQQTGIKNGYTF.

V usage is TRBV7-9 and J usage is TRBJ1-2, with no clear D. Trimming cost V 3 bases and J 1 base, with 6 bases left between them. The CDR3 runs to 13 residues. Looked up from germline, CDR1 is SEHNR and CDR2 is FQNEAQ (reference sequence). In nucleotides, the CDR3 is TGTGCCAGCAGCTTGGAGGATAACTATGGCTACACCTTC. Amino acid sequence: CASSLEDNYGYTF. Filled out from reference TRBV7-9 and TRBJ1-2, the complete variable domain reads DTGVSQNPRHKITKRGQNVTFRCDPISEHNRLYWYRQTLGQGPEFLTYFQNEAQLEKSRLLSDRFSAERPKGSFSTLEIQRTEQGDSAMYLCASSLEDNYGYTFGSGTRLTVV.